Listed below are T cell receptor beta chains from one sample, sequenced in a study of blood T cell repertoires in COVID-19. Here immunoSEQ multiplex PCR was the method, and the copy in TCRdb shows in-frame clones only, minus some. The data contain fewer than 250,000 clones, 75% to 90% of them singletons. Material: peripheral blood. These receptors were obtained from a woman in her thirties or forties with acute or convalescent COVID-19. Both conserved end residues are part of each CDR3. The D gene is left open where the match is weak. Rows give clone size only sometimes, using once, few, many, or a class for an expanded clone.

cdr3_nt: TGTGCCAGCAGCCCCCGGGAGTCACCGCCAGATACGCAGTATTTT; cdr3_aa: CASSPRESPPDTQYF; v_call: TRBV3-1/TRBV3-2; j_call: TRBJ2-3; clone_size: once; d_call: -
cdr3_nt: TGTGCCAGTCAAAAGGGGCCGGGCGGGGAGCTGTTTTTT; cdr3_aa: CASQKGPGGELFF; v_call: TRBV19; j_call: TRBJ2-2; clone_size: -; d_call: -
cdr3_nt: TGTGCCAGCAGTGAGTGGACATCTAACACCGGGGAGCTGTTTTTT; cdr3_aa: CASSEWTSNTGELFF; v_call: TRBV2; j_call: TRBJ2-2; clone_size: -; d_call: -
cdr3_nt: TGCGCCAGCAGTGAGTCGACTCGAGAGACCCAGTACTTC; cdr3_aa: CASSESTRETQYF; v_call: TRBV10-1; j_call: TRBJ2-5; clone_size: -; d_call: -
cdr3_nt: TGTGCCAGCAGCGGACAGAGCGCTAACTATGGCTACACCTTC; cdr3_aa: CASSGQSANYGYTF; v_call: TRBV25-1; j_call: TRBJ1-2; clone_size: -; d_call: -
cdr3_nt: TGCGCCAGCAGCCGTGAGAGTCCAGGGGTCGAGCCCCAGCATTTT; cdr3_aa: CASSRESPGVEPQHF; v_call: TRBV4-1; j_call: TRBJ1-5; clone_size: -; d_call: -
cdr3_nt: TGTGCCATCAGTGAGAAGACAGAAATTTATGGCTACACCTTC; cdr3_aa: CAISEKTEIYGYTF; v_call: TRBV10-3; j_call: TRBJ1-2; clone_size: -; d_call: -
cdr3_nt: TGTGCCAGCAGCTTACCGGCCGGTTTCGAGGGGGACACTGAAGCTTTCTTT; cdr3_aa: CASSLPAGFEGDTEAFF; v_call: TRBV7-9; j_call: TRBJ1-1; clone_size: -; d_call: -
cdr3_nt: TGCGCCAGCAGCTCCCCGGGGGTAATTGAAGCTTTCTTT; cdr3_aa: CASSSPGVIEAFF; v_call: TRBV5-1; j_call: TRBJ1-1; clone_size: -; d_call: -
cdr3_nt: TGTGCCATCAGTGAGCCCGGGGGGGCTGGGGCCAACGTCCTGACTTTC; cdr3_aa: CAISEPGGAGANVLTF; v_call: TRBV10-3; j_call: TRBJ2-6; clone_size: once; d_call: TRBD2
cdr3_nt: TGTGCCACCATTTCGACTAGCGGGGCCACAGATACGCAGTATTTT; cdr3_aa: CATISTSGATDTQYF; v_call: TRBV15; j_call: TRBJ2-3; clone_size: -; d_call: TRBD2
cdr3_nt: TGTGCCAGCAGCTTAGACAGGGTGGAGACCCAGTACTTC; cdr3_aa: CASSLDRVETQYF; v_call: TRBV7-2; j_call: TRBJ2-5; clone_size: -; d_call: -